Shown below are 23 T cell receptor beta chains from a single sample sequenced in a study of T cells after yellow fever vaccination. One entry per CDR3 protein, called by TCRdb with MiXCR from the 5' RACE reads. The sample contains 450,000 to 600,000 distinct CDR3 sequences, around an eighth of which appear only once. Sequenced here: PBMCs, sampled on the day of the yellow fever booster vaccination. The receptors stem from a man between 25 and 39 years old who received the YFV17D yellow fever vaccine.

This clonotype has a handful of counts. The V and J genes are TRBV12-3 or TRBV12-4 and TRBJ1-5; 7 bases match TRBD1. J gave up 6 bases and V 6 bases, and 8 bases lay outside the gene matches. The CDR3 runs 14 residues. This CDR3 is CASSDTGAGQPQHF. The CDR3 bases are TGTGCCAGCAGCGACACAGGGGCCGGTCAGCCCCAGCATTTT.

This clonotype appeared a few times. The V and J genes are TRBV6-1 and TRBJ2-7; the D gene could be TRBD1 or TRBD2 (5 bases each). The V gene's germline CDR1 is MNHNS and CDR2 SASEGT. The germline V and J ends were trimmed by 6 bases and 7 bases, with 22 bases remaining between them. The CDR3 loop spans 15 amino acids. The CDR3 nucleotides read TGTGCCAGCAGCCTCGCCGGGACCAGAGCCTTGGAGCAGTACTTC. This codes for CASSLAGTRALEQYF.

The J gene is TRBJ2-3, the V gene TRBV2, with D hard to call. The CDR3 loop spans 13 amino acids. The V and J ends lost 9 bases and 3 bases respectively, with 13 bases between them. The germline CDR1 and CDR2 sequences are SNHLY and FYNNEI. The CDR3 nucleotides are TGTGCCAGAAGCGAGGATTGGACAGATACGCAGTATTTT. It encodes CARSEDWTDTQYF.

Many counts were recorded for this clonotype. The chain carries TRBV30 and TRBJ2-2, with TRBD1 matching over 9 bases. With V trimmed by 3 bases and J by 5 bases, 4 bases remained unmatched. Germline V CDR1 and CDR2: GTSNPN, SVGIG (reference sequence). This CDR3 region has 14 residues. The CDR3 coding sequence is TGTGCCTGGAGCCTACAGGGGGCGACCGGGGAGCTGTTTTTT. It is translated as CAWSLQGATGELFF.

The chain uses TRBV6-1 and TRBJ2-3, with 8 positions matching TRBD2. Per germline, CDR1 MNHNS and CDR2 SASEGT. The CDR3 runs to 17 residues. V lost 8 bases and J lost 0; bases outside the gene matches: 13. DNA for the CDR3: TGTGCCAGCCGCCCCACGTTACTAGCGGCTAGCACAGATACGCAGTATTTT. It codes for CASRPTLLAASTDTQYF.

This clonotype was seen a few times. J is TRBJ2-3 and V is TRBV5-1; tentative D call: TRBD1 (6 bases). V gave up 4 bases and J gave up 5 bases, with 17 bases separating them. CDR1 SGHRS and CDR2 YFSETQ come from the germline V gene. The CDR3 length is 15 residues. CDR3 coding DNA: TGCGCCAGCAGCCTACTGGGGGACACAAGAGATACGCAGTATTTT. Translating gives CASSLLGDTRDTQYF. Drawing the rest from reference TRBV5-1 and TRBJ2-3, the complete variable domain is KAGVTQTPRYLIKTRGQQVTLSCSPISGHRSVSWYQQTPGQGLQFLFEYFSETQRNKGNFPGRFSGRQFSNSRSEMNVSTLELGDSALYLCASSLLGDTRDTQYFGPGTRLTVL.

The chain recombines TRBV25-1 with TRBJ2-1; TRBD2 matches at 9 bases. CDR1 MGHDK and CDR2 SYGVNS come from the germline V gene. The ends lost 6 bases at V and 9 bases at J; junction bases unmatched: 12. The CDR3 runs 15 residues. CDR3 sequence (DNA): TGTGCCAGCAGGGCGGGTAGCGGGAGTAGTGTTGAGCAGTTCTTC. Its translation: CASRAGSGSSVEQFF.

The rearrangement uses TRBV9 and TRBJ2-3; possibly TRBD2 for D (6 bases). Germline V gene sequence: CDR1 SGDLS, CDR2 YYNGEE. CDR3 length: 15 residues. V dropped 1 base and J dropped 2 bases, with 11 bases sitting between them. CDR3 DNA sequence: TGTGCCAGCAGCGTAACCCTAGCGCACACAGATACGCAGTATTTT. The encoded protein is CASSVTLAHTDTQYF. The entire variable domain, with the rest obtained from reference TRBV9 and TRBJ2-3, is as follows: DSGVTQTPKHLITATGQRVTLRCSPRSGDLSVYWYQQSLDQGLQFLIQYYNGEERAKGNILERFSAQQFPDLHSELNLSSLELGDSALYFCASSVTLAHTDTQYFGPGTRLTVL.

This chain joins TRBV2 and TRBJ2-3; no firm D call. Germline CDR1 reads SNHLY; CDR2 reads FYNNEI. Trimming took 8 bases from V and 0 from J, leaving 12 bases between them. This CDR3 spans 14 amino acids. Here the CDR3 reads CASGRQASTDTQYF. The DNA for the CDR3 is TGTGCCAGCGGTCGGCAGGCAAGCACAGATACGCAGTATTTT.

The V call is TRBV4-2, the J call TRBJ2-7; 9 bases fit TRBD2. This CDR3 has 20 amino acids. After removal of 4 bases from V and 1 base from J, the junction contained 20 bases not matched to a gene. The germline CDR1 and CDR2 sequences are LGHNA and YNFKEQ. The CDR3 coding sequence is TGTGCCAGCAGCCTTGCCGGACTAGCGACTGGCCGGTCGTCGTCCTACGAGCAGTACTTC. Encoded protein: CASSLAGLATGRSSSYEQYF.

This clonotype turned up a few times. The chain uses TRBV7-2 and TRBJ2-7; TRBD2 agrees at 8 bases. With 3 bases clipped from V and 4 bases from J, the junction kept 8 bases outside the gene matches. The germline V gene has CDR1 SGHTA and CDR2 FQGNSA. CDR3 length: 15 residues. CDR3 DNA sequence: TGTGCCAGCAGCTTGGGTGGTAGCGGGACATACGAGCAGTACTTC. Translating it yields CASSLGGSGTYEQYF.

The chain employs TRBV7-9 and TRBJ2-7; 10 bases match TRBD2. The length of the CDR3 is 13 residues. After removal of 10 bases from V and 0 bases from J, the junction contained 3 bases not matched to a gene. The germline V gene has CDR1 SEHNR and CDR2 FQNEAQ (reference sequence). The CDR3: CAIPSGSSYEQYF. The CDR3 DNA is TGTGCCATCCCTAGCGGGAGCTCCTACGAGCAGTACTTC.

This clonotype appeared a few times. The rearrangement joins TRBV7-2 to TRBJ2-5; 8 nucleotides line up with TRBD1. The CDR3 runs 14 residues. V shed 5 bases and J 5 bases; nucleotides not matched to a gene: 7. CDR1 and CDR2 (germline): SGHTA, FQGNSA. This chain's CDR3 is CASSPGTGIETQYF. In DNA, the CDR3 is TGTGCCAGCAGCCCCGGGACAGGCATCGAGACCCAGTACTTC.

This chain uses TRBV14 with TRBJ2-1; 7 nucleotides match TRBD1. Germline assignment: CDR1 SGHDN and CDR2 FVKESK. The CDR3 has 13 residues. J gave up 7 bases and V 8 bases, and 8 bases lay outside the gene matches. The CDR3 protein is CASGGQWSNEQFF. For the CDR3, the DNA is TGTGCCAGCGGGGGACAGTGGTCGAATGAGCAGTTCTTC.

V is TRBV29-1 and J is TRBJ2-1; tentative D call: TRBD2 (6 bases). The V end lost 4 bases, the J end lost 4 bases, and 11 bases lay between the germline ends. Looked up from germline, CDR1 is SQVTM and CDR2 is ANQGSEA. This CDR3 comprises 13 residues. The CDR3 sequence is CSVGRDSYNEQFF. The CDR3, as DNA: TGCAGCGTTGGGCGGGACTCGTACAATGAGCAGTTCTTC.

This CDR3 reads CASSLLVGENGELFF. The CDR3 DNA reads TGTGCCAGCAGTTTATTGGTCGGGGAAAACGGGGAGCTGTTTTTT. V gene TRBV12-3 or TRBV12-4 combines with J gene TRBJ2-2; D is possibly TRBD2 (5 bases). The ends were cut back, 2 bases at V and 7 bases at J, with 14 bases in the middle. This CDR3 region has 15 residues.

This chain uses TRBV27 with TRBJ1-6; 10 nucleotides agree with TRBD1. Germline values: CDR1 MNHEY, CDR2 SMNVEV (reference sequence). V was pared by 5 bases and J by 8 bases, with 6 bases of the junction left unmatched. The CDR3 consists of 15 residues. The CDR3 region is CASSPGTGAYSPLHF. For the CDR3, the DNA is TGTGCCAGCAGTCCCGGGACAGGGGCCTATTCACCCCTCCACTTT.

The gene calls are TRBV25-1 and TRBJ2-1, with D hard to call. Germline lookup yields CDR1 MGHDK and CDR2 SYGVNS. The CDR3 extends over 11 amino acids. The germline V and J ends were trimmed by 3 bases and 8 bases, with 5 bases remaining between them. In DNA form, the CDR3 reads TGTGCCAGCAGTGAGGCGTATGAGCAGTTCTTC. It is translated as CASSEAYEQFF. Variable domain in full (rest from reference TRBV25-1 and TRBJ2-1): EADIYQTPRYLVIGTGKKITLECSQTMGHDKMYWYQQDPGMELHLIHYSYGVNSTEKGDLSSESTVSRIRTEHFPLTLESARPSHTSQYLCASSEAYEQFFGPGTRLTVL.

This clonotype was recorded a few times. The chain joins TRBV6-5 to TRBJ2-2; 9 nucleotides align to TRBD2. This CDR3 comprises 15 residues. J was trimmed by 7 bases and V by 2 bases; bases with no gene match: 5. Per germline, CDR1 MNHEY and CDR2 SVGAGI. This CDR3 reads CASSYPGTSSGELFF. DNA of the CDR3: TGTGCCAGCAGTTACCCGGGGACTAGCAGCGGGGAGCTGTTTTTT.

The chain combines TRBV7-2 with TRBJ2-3; D gene uncertain. The CDR3 is made up of 12 amino acids. Germline CDR1 reads SGHTA; CDR2 reads FQGNSA. Trimming took 5 bases from V and 2 from J, leaving 5 bases between them. The CDR3 bases are TGTGCCAGCAGCCAATACACAGATACGCAGTATTTT. It translates to CASSQYTDTQYF.

This clonotype has just a few counts. This rearrangement joins TRBV27 to TRBJ2-3; D assignment may be TRBD1 or TRBD2 (6 bases each). Trimming took 5 bases from V and 0 from J, leaving 12 bases between them. The CDR3 runs 15 residues. CDR1 MNHEY and CDR2 SMNVEV come from the germline V gene (reference sequence). The DNA of the CDR3 is TGTGCCAGCAGTCCAACAGGGACTAGCACAGATACGCAGTATTTT. Encoded protein: CASSPTGTSTDTQYF.

This chain links TRBV11-2 with TRBJ2-1; TRBD2 matches 7 bases. With V trimmed by 0 bases and J by 7 bases, 6 bases remained unmatched. This CDR3 is built from 15 residues. CDR1 and CDR2 (germline): SGHAT, FQNNGV. In DNA, the CDR3 is TGTGCCAGCAGCTTAGATGGAGCTAGCGGAAATGAGCAGTTCTTC. This encodes CASSLDGASGNEQFF.

J is TRBJ2-1 and V is TRBV28, with 7 bases lining up with TRBD2. J lost 0 bases, V lost 5 bases, and 13 bases had no gene match. This CDR3 contains 18 residues. CDR1 and CDR2 (germline): MDHEN, SYDVKM. CDR3 residues: CASSPHPSGANSYNEQFF. The CDR3 coding sequence is TGTGCCAGCAGTCCTCATCCAAGCGGGGCAAACTCCTACAATGAGCAGTTCTTC.